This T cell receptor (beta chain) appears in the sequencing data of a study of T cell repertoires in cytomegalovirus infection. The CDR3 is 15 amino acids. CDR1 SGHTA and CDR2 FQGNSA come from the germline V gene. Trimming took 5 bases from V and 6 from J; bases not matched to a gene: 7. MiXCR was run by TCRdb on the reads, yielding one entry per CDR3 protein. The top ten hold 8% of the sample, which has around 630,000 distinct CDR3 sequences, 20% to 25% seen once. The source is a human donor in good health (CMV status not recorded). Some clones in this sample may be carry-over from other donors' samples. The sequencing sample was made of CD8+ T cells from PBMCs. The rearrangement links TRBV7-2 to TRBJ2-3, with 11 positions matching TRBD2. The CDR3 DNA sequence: TGTGCCAGCAGCGATGGACTAGCGGGCGGGGATACGCAGTATTTT. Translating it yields CASSDGLAGGDTQYF. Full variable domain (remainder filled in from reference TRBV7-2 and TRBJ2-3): GAGVSQSPSNKVTEKGKDVELRCDPISGHTALYWYRQSLGQGLEFLIYFQGNSAPDKSGLPSDRFSAERTGGSVSTLTIQRTQQEDSAVYLCASSDGLAGGDTQYFGPGTRLTVL.